These 27 T cell receptor beta chains originate from one sample sequenced in a study of blood T cell repertoires in COVID-19. TCRdb keeps only in-frame clones here, not all; method: immunoSEQ multiplex PCR. The top ten clones hold approximately 5.1% of a sample with some 190,000 clones, approximately 85% of them seen once. Specimen: peripheral blood. These receptors were collected from a woman between 65 and 79 years old with active or convalescent COVID-19.

The chain links TRBV5-4 to TRBJ2-7, with TRBD2 identical over 10 bases. CDR1 and CDR2 from the germline V gene are SGHNT and YYREEE (reference sequence). This CDR3 comprises 15 residues. With 4 bases clipped from V and 4 bases from J, the junction kept 8 bases outside the gene matches. CDR3 protein: CASSPSLAGNYEQYF. The DNA for the CDR3 is TGTGCCAGCAGCCCCTCACTAGCGGGAAATTACGAGCAGTACTTC.

CDR3 bases: TGTGCCACCAGTGAGGGCCCTAGCGGGAAATACAATGAGCAGTTCTTC. Its translation: CATSEGPSGKYNEQFF. The rearrangement uses TRBV24-1 and TRBJ2-1; 9 bases line up with TRBD2. Germline V gene sequence: CDR1 KGHDR, CDR2 SFDVKD. The CDR3 covers 16 residues. The trim removed 4 bases at V and 4 bases at J, leaving 7 bases unmatched.

The V and J genes are TRBV28 and TRBJ1-2; the match to TRBD1 covers 9 bases. There are 15 residues in the CDR3. J was trimmed by 8 bases and V by 4 bases; bases with no gene match: 11. Looked up from germline, CDR1 is MDHEN and CDR2 is SYDVKM. The CDR3 DNA is TGTGCCAGCAGTTCACAGGGGGCGCCCCTCGGGGGCTACACCTTC. It yields the protein CASSSQGAPLGGYTF.

The sample holds one count of this clone. This rearrangement joins TRBV6-5 to TRBJ1-1; D possibly corresponds to TRBD1 (6 bases). This CDR3 contains 13 residues. V dropped 6 bases and J dropped 3 bases, with 11 bases sitting between them. Germline loops: CDR1 MNHEY, CDR2 SVGAGI. This chain's CDR3 is CASSPTGYTEAFF. The CDR3, as DNA: TGTGCCAGCAGCCCCACAGGGTACACTGAAGCTTTCTTT.

The J gene is TRBJ2-5, the V gene TRBV11-2; D possibly corresponds to TRBD1 (6 bases). The CDR3 has 15 amino acids. Trimming removed 0 bases from V and 4 bases from J, with 12 bases in between. Per germline, CDR1 SGHAT and CDR2 FQNNGV. CDR3 amino acids: CASSLDSGRGETQYF. The DNA for the CDR3 is TGTGCCAGCAGCTTAGATTCGGGCAGGGGAGAGACCCAGTACTTC.

Only one count was recorded for this clone. V usage is TRBV18 and J usage is TRBJ1-3; D uncertain. Trimming removed 5 bases at V and 1 base at J, with 9 bases between. The CDR3 is 14 amino acids. The germline gives CDR1 KGHSH, CDR2 LQKENI. DNA for the CDR3: TGTGCCAGCTCAACTGCAGGTTCTGGAAACACCATATATTTT. Protein product: CASSTAGSGNTIYF.

This clone has a handful of counts. The genes are TRBV20-1 and TRBJ2-1; TRBD2 matches 7 bases. Germline CDR1 and CDR2: DFQATT and SNEGSKA (reference sequence). This CDR3 contains 13 residues. The V gene end was trimmed by 3 bases and the J gene end by 9 bases; junction bases not matched to a gene: 8. The CDR3 loop reads CSASPGTKPEQFF. The DNA for the CDR3 is TGCAGTGCTAGTCCCGGGACTAAGCCTGAGCAGTTCTTC.

This clone was detected many times. Written as DNA, the CDR3 is TGTGCCAGCAGTTACAGCACCTCCACAGATACGCAGTATTTT. Protein product: CASSYSTSTDTQYF. J is TRBJ2-3 and V is TRBV6-5, with D hard to call. The CDR3 is made up of 14 amino acids. Germline V gene sequence: CDR1 MNHEY, CDR2 SVGAGI. V lost 2 bases and J lost 2, with 8 bases in between.

In regard to this clone: The sample contains more than one DNA sequence encoding this CDR3. The chain employs TRBV7-9 and TRBJ1-5; TRBD1 is a possible D gene (5 bases). The CDR3 loop spans 13 amino acids. Germline loops: CDR1 SEHNR, CDR2 FQNEAQ (reference sequence). V lost 6 bases and J 4 bases, leaving 10 bases between the germline ends. CDR3 nucleotides: TGTGCCAGCAGTTTACCAGGGAATCAGCCCCAGCATTTT. Translation: CASSLPGNQPQHF.

The chain joins TRBV19 to TRBJ2-1, with D possibly being TRBD1 (5 bases). CDR1 is LNHDA, CDR2 SQIVND, per germline (reference sequence). Between the trimmed V and J ends, which lost 5 bases and 9 bases, there was a span of 20 bases. This CDR3 comprises 15 residues. This CDR3 reads CASSPRGAMDIEQFF. In DNA form, the CDR3 reads TGTGCCAGTAGTCCTCGTGGGGCGATGGATATTGAGCAGTTCTTC.

The chain links TRBV27 to TRBJ1-6; D not certain. CDR3 length: 15 residues. Between the trimmed V and J ends, which lost 5 bases and 10 bases, there was a span of 18 bases. Germline V gene lookup returns CDR1 MNHEY and CDR2 SMNVEV (reference sequence). CDR3 coding DNA: TGTGCCAGCAGTCGATCAGGTGCTCTTATCTCACCCCTCCACTTT. Amino acid sequence: CASSRSGALISPLHF.

This chain joins TRBV2 and TRBJ2-5, with a possible D match to TRBD2 (5 bases). Trimming removed 4 bases at V and 4 bases at J, with 25 bases between. Germline CDR1 reads SNHLY; CDR2 reads FYNNEI. The CDR3 spans 18 residues. The CDR3 is CASSVHKGGQRAGETQYF. The CDR3 DNA is TGTGCCAGCAGTGTCCACAAAGGTGGCCAGAGGGCTGGAGAGACCCAGTACTTC.

In this sample, this clone turned up once. This rearrangement joins TRBV11-2 to TRBJ2-1; 9 nucleotides agree with TRBD2. Trimming cost V 6 bases and J 1 base; bases outside gene matches: 7. CDR3 length: 16 amino acids. The germline gives CDR1 SGHAT, CDR2 FQNNGV. CDR3: CASRGLAGASYNEQFF. The CDR3 coding sequence is TGTGCCAGCAGGGGATTAGCGGGAGCGTCCTACAATGAGCAGTTCTTC.

The rearrangement joins TRBV7-9 to TRBJ1-5, with TRBD1 as a possible D gene (5 bases). V lost 5 bases and J 3 bases, leaving 14 bases between the germline ends. This CDR3 contains 15 residues. Germline V gene data show CDR1 as SEHNR and CDR2 as FQNEAQ (reference sequence). The CDR3 DNA reads as TGTGCCAGCAGCGCAGGCGGGGCCCCCAATCAGCCCCAGCATTTT. Protein sequence: CASSAGGAPNQPQHF.

This clone was seen just once. V gene TRBV7-7 combines with J gene TRBJ2-7; TRBD2 aligns across 10 bases. The V gene end was trimmed by 5 bases and the J gene end by 5 bases; junction bases not matched to a gene: 12. From germline, CDR1 is SSHAT and CDR2 FNYEAQ (reference sequence). CDR3 size: 16 residues. CDR3 amino acids: CASSAQLAGRIDEQYF. DNA of the CDR3: TGTGCCAGCAGCGCCCAACTAGCGGGAAGAATCGACGAGCAGTACTTC.

The rearrangement links TRBV7-3 to TRBJ2-5; 10 nucleotides line up with TRBD2. Per the germline V gene, CDR1 is SGHTA and CDR2 is FQGTGA. This CDR3 contains 15 residues. V was clipped by 4 bases and J by 4 bases; unmatched bases: 6. DNA for the CDR3: TGTGCCAGCAGCTCTCCGGGACTAGCGAGAGAGACCCAGTACTTC. It codes for CASSSPGLARETQYF.

The V call is TRBV6-5, the J call TRBJ2-3, with D unresolved. This CDR3 contains 13 residues. V lost 11 bases to trimming and J lost 3 bases, with 15 bases between them. Germline V CDR1 and CDR2: MNHEY, SVGAGI. The CDR3 loop reads CASLELRTDTQYF. For the CDR3, the DNA is TGTGCCTCCTTAGAACTCCGGACAGATACGCAGTATTTT.

This clone was counted between two and nine times. V usage is TRBV11-2 and J usage is TRBJ2-5; 8 positions agree with TRBD2. The CDR3 is 14 amino acids. After removal of 6 bases from V and 6 bases from J, the junction contained 9 bases not matched to a gene. Germline lookup yields CDR1 SGHAT and CDR2 FQNNGV. This CDR3 reads CASSPGLASQTQYF. The CDR3 DNA reads as TGTGCCAGCAGTCCAGGACTAGCCTCACAGACCCAGTACTTC.

This chain joins TRBV6-5 and TRBJ2-4; 7 bases agree with TRBD2. Germline V gene sequence: CDR1 MNHEY, CDR2 SVGAGI. The CDR3 runs 11 residues. The CDR3 coding sequence is TGTGCGTGTGGGAGGGATCTTATTCAGTACTTC. This codes for CACGRDLIQYF.

The chain joins TRBV12-5 to TRBJ2-3, with a weak D call TRBD2 (5 bases). The germline V gene has CDR1 LGHNT and CDR2 FRNRAP. V gave up 6 bases and J gave up 2 bases, with 12 bases separating them. CDR3 size: 14 residues. This CDR3 is CASGSSPVTDTQYF. The CDR3 nucleotides read TGTGCTAGTGGGTCTAGCCCTGTCACAGATACGCAGTATTTT.

V usage is TRBV7-9 and J usage is TRBJ1-1, with 7 bases lining up with TRBD1. The germline gives CDR1 SEHNR, CDR2 FQNEAQ (reference sequence). The CDR3 consists of 16 residues. V shed 5 bases, J shed 11 bases, and the junction held 20 bases outside the gene matches. The CDR3 DNA reads as TGTGCCAGCAGCACTACCAACCCTACAACGACAGGGACCGCTTTCTTT. Translating gives CASSTTNPTTTGTAFF.

Of note for this clone: This CDR3 is also generated by other DNA sequences in the sample. The V call is TRBV6-5, the J call TRBJ1-2, with D hard to call. The CDR3 is 13 amino acids. The germline gives CDR1 MNHEY, CDR2 SVGAGI. The germline V and J ends were trimmed by 5 bases and 0 bases, with 7 bases remaining between them. The CDR3 sequence: CASSRGANYGYTF. The CDR3 DNA reads TGTGCCAGCAGTCGCGGAGCTAACTATGGCTACACCTTC.

This clone was observed a handful of times. In nucleotides, the CDR3 is TGTGCCAGCAGTTATCCCCCCCAGGGTGAGCAGTTCTTC. Residues: CASSYPPQGEQFF. The chain joins TRBV6-6 to TRBJ2-1; D is perhaps TRBD1 (5 bases). CDR1 is MNHNY, CDR2 SVGAGI, per germline (reference sequence). Trimming stripped 3 bases from V and 9 bases from J, with 12 bases between. This CDR3 has 13 amino acids.

The chain carries TRBV9 and TRBJ1-2, with D possibly being TRBD1 (6 bases). V was pared by 0 bases and J by 4 bases, with 16 bases between. The germline V gene encodes CDR1 SGDLS and CDR2 YYNGEE. The length of the CDR3 is 16 residues. DNA for the CDR3: TGTGCCAGCAGCGTAGAAACCACCAGGGGCTTCTATGGCTACACCTTC. This translates into CASSVETTRGFYGYTF.

This chain links TRBV9 with TRBJ2-5, with 15 bases identical to TRBD2. Germline V CDR1 and CDR2: SGDLS, YYNGEE. Unmatched junction bases numbered 8, after V lost 3 bases and J lost 5 bases. The CDR3 is 17 residues long. CDR3 residues: CASSGDGLAGGPETQYF. In DNA form, the CDR3 reads TGTGCCAGCAGCGGGGACGGACTAGCGGGAGGGCCGGAGACCCAGTACTTC.

In its sample, this clone was seen once. The J gene is TRBJ1-6, the V gene TRBV6-5; TRBD1 matches 10 bases. The CDR3 runs 15 residues. Germline V gene lookup returns CDR1 MNHEY and CDR2 SVGAGI. The junction had 5 bases not matched to a gene; V was cut back by 4 bases and J by 8 bases. CDR3: CASSWTGTGDSPLHF. Here the CDR3 DNA reads TGTGCCAGCAGTTGGACGGGGACAGGGGATTCACCCCTCCACTTT.

With respect to this clone: The sample carries other DNA sequences with the same CDR3. The chain employs TRBV27 and TRBJ2-5; D remains ambiguous. Germline V CDR1 and CDR2: MNHEY, SMNVEV (reference sequence). With 2 bases removed from V and 4 bases from J, the gap between germline ends came to 2 bases. The CDR3 has 11 residues. The CDR3 sequence is CASSLLETQYF. CDR3 DNA sequence: TGTGCCAGCAGTTTACTAGAGACCCAGTACTTC.